Presented here are 27 T cell receptor beta chains from one specimen sequenced in a study of T cell changes during pregnancy in multiple sclerosis (dated 2019 in TCRdb). The library was generated by the immunoSEQ multiplex PCR assay. Held by TCRdb, this immuneACCESS table contains in-frame sequences only and omits some clones. Under half of the omission traces to an unresolved V gene where checked; the cause of the rest is unknown. Present in this sample are 25,000 to 35,000 clones, roughly 87% of which were seen just once. About 6.9% of the sample comes from the top ten. Sample: CD8+ T cells from peripheral blood mononuclear cells, taken in the second trimester of pregnancy. The receptors originated from a female donor with multiple sclerosis, enrolled in a pregnancy study.

V gene TRBV19 combines with J gene TRBJ1-5; D ambiguous. The CDR3 has 13 residues. The V and J ends lost 3 bases and 4 bases respectively, with 7 bases between them. Germline lookup yields CDR1 LNHDA and CDR2 SQIVND (reference sequence). CDR3: CASSMGGNQPQHF. CDR3 nucleotide sequence: TGTGCCAGTAGTATGGGAGGGAATCAGCCCCAGCATTTT.

J is TRBJ2-1 and V is TRBV6-5; 10 bases agree with TRBD1. Unmatched junction bases numbered 11, after V lost 6 bases and J lost 9 bases. In germline, CDR1 is MNHEY, CDR2 SVGAGI. This CDR3 is 15 amino acids long. The CDR3 loop is CASRTGTGDYGEQFF. The CDR3 DNA reads as TGTGCCAGCAGGACCGGGACAGGGGATTACGGTGAGCAGTTCTTC.

The chain uses TRBV6-1 and TRBJ2-2, with 10 bases fitting TRBD2. V trimming: 5 bases; J trimming: 3 bases; junction bases outside the gene matches: 3. CDR3 length equals 15 residues. From germline, CDR1 is MNHNS and CDR2 SASEGT. For the CDR3, the DNA is TGTGCCAGCAGTAGTCTAGCGGGGGACACCGGGGAGCTGTTTTTT. Its protein product is CASSSLAGDTGELFF.

This clone was recorded only once. The chain has TRBV11-1 and TRBJ2-1; 10 nucleotides agree with TRBD2. The CDR3 sequence is 16 residues long. CDR1 is SGHAT and CDR2 is FQDESV in the germline V gene (reference sequence). The ends lost 5 bases at V and 3 bases at J; junction bases unmatched: 7. As DNA, the CDR3 is TGTGCCAGCAGCAGCCAGCGGGGGGGTATCTACAATGAGCAGTTCTTC. This encodes CASSSQRGGIYNEQFF. Full variable domain (rest looked up from reference TRBV11-1 and TRBJ2-1): EAEVAQSPRYKITEKSQAVAFWCDPISGHATLYWYRQILGQGPELLVQFQDESVVDDSQLPKDRFSAERLKGVDSTLKIQPAELGDSAMYLCASSSQRGGIYNEQFFGPGTRLTVL.

The chain has TRBV6-5 and TRBJ1-2; no clear D. The V end was cut by 4 bases, the J end by 5 bases, with 11 bases between. This CDR3 region has 13 residues. Per germline, CDR1 MNHEY and CDR2 SVGAGI. CDR3: CASSWARRYGYTF. DNA for the CDR3: TGTGCCAGCAGTTGGGCCAGAAGATATGGCTACACCTTC.

This clone turned up a few times. This sequence joins TRBV7-8 and TRBJ2-7, with 9 bases lining up with TRBD1. V lost 6 bases and J lost 0; bases outside the gene matches: 9. CDR3 length equals 16 residues. CDR1 SGHVS and CDR2 FQNEAQ come from the germline V gene. CDR3: CASSHNDRGSSYEQYF. The CDR3 coding sequence is TGTGCCAGCAGTCATAACGACAGGGGGAGCTCCTACGAGCAGTACTTC. Full variable domain (missing parts from reference TRBV7-8 and TRBJ2-7): GAGVSQSPRYKVAKRGQDVALRCDPISGHVSLFWYQQALGQGPEFLTYFQNEAQLDKSGLPSDRFFAERPEGSVSTLKIQRTQQEDSAVYLCASSHNDRGSSYEQYFGPGTRLTVT.

This chain connects TRBV29-1 to TRBJ2-2, with 8 positions matching TRBD2. The CDR3 is 13 amino acids. With 3 bases clipped from V and 3 bases from J, the junction kept 0 bases outside the gene matches. Germline CDR1 is SQVTM and CDR2 is ANQGSEA. This chain's CDR3 is CSVETSDTGELFF. DNA of the CDR3: TGCAGCGTTGAGACTAGCGACACCGGGGAGCTGTTTTTT.

The chain carries TRBV4-2 and TRBJ2-2, with a weak D call TRBD2 (6 bases). There are 18 residues in the CDR3. Trimming took 0 bases from V and 2 from J, leaving 16 bases between them. Germline CDR1 LGHNA, CDR2 YNFKEQ. The chain's CDR3 is CASSQDSVASENTGELFF. Here the CDR3 DNA reads TGTGCCAGCAGCCAAGATAGCGTCGCTAGCGAAAACACCGGGGAGCTGTTTTTT.

The gene calls are TRBV7-2 and TRBJ2-7, with D possibly being TRBD2 (5 bases). CDR1 and CDR2 from the germline V gene are SGHTA and FQGNSA. CDR3 length: 15 residues. V was cut by 1 base and J by 4 bases, with 14 bases left in between. The CDR3 nucleotides read TGTGCCAGCAGCTTAGTCTTCGGGGTTAAGTACGAGCAGTACTTC. As protein: CASSLVFGVKYEQYF.

V is TRBV28 and J is TRBJ2-7; TRBD2 matches at 8 bases. The germline V gene has CDR1 MDHEN and CDR2 SYDVKM. This CDR3 region has 16 residues. V dropped 2 bases and J dropped 3; count of bases not matched to a gene: 9. In DNA, the CDR3 is TGTGCCAGCAGTTTAACTAGCGGAGGGGCTCTCTACGAGCAGTACTTC. Protein sequence: CASSLTSGGALYEQYF.

This chain links TRBV9 with TRBJ2-3, with D maybe TRBD2 (5 bases). The germline V gene has CDR1 SGDLS and CDR2 YYNGEE. V lost 0 bases, J lost 2 bases, and 10 bases lay in between. The CDR3 consists of 15 residues. CDR3 coding DNA: TGTGCCAGCAGCGTAGGGGCCGGGGTCACAGATACGCAGTATTTT. Encoded protein: CASSVGAGVTDTQYF.

The CDR3 region is CSVVPRTGIFYEQYF. CDR3 bases: TGCAGCGTCGTTCCGAGGACAGGGATTTTCTACGAGCAGTACTTC. This sequence joins TRBV29-1 and TRBJ2-7; the match to TRBD1 covers 8 bases. The CDR3 is 15 amino acids. Germline-derived CDR1 and CDR2 are SQVTM and ANQGSEA. Trimming cost V 6 bases and J 3 bases; bases outside gene matches: 13.

The rearrangement joins TRBV5-3 to TRBJ2-5; a weak D match, TRBD2 (6 bases). TRBV5-3 falls under the ORF class, with uncertain function. This CDR3 is built from 17 residues. The ends were cut back, 3 bases at V and 1 base at J, with 19 bases in the middle. The CDR3 DNA reads as TGTGCCAGAAGCTCCGGGGGTGGGGTGGGGGTCCAAGAGACCCAGTACTTC. It encodes CARSSGGGVGVQETQYF.

V is TRBV7-9 and J is TRBJ1-5; a possible D gene is TRBD1 (5 bases). The CDR3 has 14 residues. V lost 5 bases, J lost 0 bases, and 8 bases lay in between. CDR1 is SEHNR and CDR2 is FQNEAQ in the germline V gene (reference sequence). CDR3 DNA sequence: TGTGCCAGCAGCGGCAGGGATAGCAATCAGCCCCAGCATTTT. Its translation: CASSGRDSNQPQHF.

The genes are TRBV4-1 and TRBJ2-7; perhaps TRBD2 as D (7 bases). Per germline, CDR1 MGHRA and CDR2 YSYEKL. The length of the CDR3 is 16 residues. The V end was cut by 0 bases, the J end by 2 bases, with 14 bases between. CDR3 nucleotides: TGCGCCAGCAGCCAAGATGCGGGGGCATTCCCCTACGAGCAGTACTTC. As protein: CASSQDAGAFPYEQYF.

This clone was recorded once. The chain carries TRBV28 and TRBJ2-2, with D tentatively TRBD2 (6 bases). The V gene's germline CDR1 is MDHEN and CDR2 SYDVKM. With 3 bases removed from V and 5 bases from J, the gap between germline ends came to 19 bases. The CDR3 length is 17 residues. Here the CDR3 reads CASSFPTGTGGTGELFF. DNA for the CDR3: TGTGCCAGCAGTTTCCCAACCGGGACTGGAGGAACCGGGGAGCTGTTTTTT.

The genes are TRBV10-3 and TRBJ2-1, with 8 bases identical to TRBD1. CDR3 size: 16 residues. The V gene end was trimmed by 8 bases and the J gene end by 6 bases; junction bases not matched to a gene: 15. Germline V gene lookup returns CDR1 ENHRY and CDR2 SYGVKD. The CDR3 sequence: CAIGNPTGEIGNEQFF. The CDR3 DNA follows: TGTGCCATCGGCAATCCGACAGGGGAGATAGGCAATGAGCAGTTCTTC.

The chain uses TRBV19 and TRBJ1-6; TRBD1 is a possible D gene (5 bases). The CDR3 is 15 residues long. CDR1 and CDR2 from the germline V gene are LNHDA and SQIVND (reference sequence). The V end lost 3 bases, the J end lost 7 bases, and 13 bases lay between the germline ends. The CDR3 reads CASSMWGSSNSPLHF. CDR3 DNA sequence: TGTGCCAGTAGTATGTGGGGCAGCTCAAATTCACCCCTCCACTTT.

V gene TRBV4-3 combines with J gene TRBJ2-7, with TRBD2 identical over 9 bases. The CDR3 totals 14 residues. Trimming at V came to 0 bases and at J to 7 bases, leaving 4 bases not matched to a gene. Germline V gene data show CDR1 as LGHNA and CDR2 as YSLEER. The CDR3 DNA is TGCGCCAGCAGCCAAGAGTTAGCGGGGGTTGAGCAGTACTTC. This encodes CASSQELAGVEQYF.

The CDR3 region has the DNA TGTGCCAGCAGCTTAAATTCAGGGGCCTATAGCAATCAGCCCCAGCATTTT. Its translation: CASSLNSGAYSNQPQHF. V is TRBV7-2 and J is TRBJ1-5, with a weak D call TRBD1 (6 bases). V lost 2 bases to trimming and J lost 0 bases, with 14 bases between them. The germline V gene has CDR1 SGHTA and CDR2 FQGNSA. There are 17 residues in the CDR3.

V gene TRBV7-8 combines with J gene TRBJ2-3, with 10 positions matching TRBD2. With V trimmed by 3 bases and J by 2 bases, 5 bases remained unmatched. This CDR3 is 16 amino acids long. CDR1 SGHVS and CDR2 FQNEAQ come from the germline V gene. CDR3 sequence reads: CASSFPLAGVTDTQYF. The CDR3 DNA sequence: TGTGCCAGCAGCTTCCCCCTAGCGGGGGTCACAGATACGCAGTATTTT.

J is TRBJ2-5 and V is TRBV5-6, with 10 bases matching TRBD1. Germline V gene sequence: CDR1 SGHDT, CDR2 YYEEEE. This CDR3 region has 15 residues. With 6 bases clipped from V and 3 bases from J, the junction kept 8 bases outside the gene matches. The CDR3 sequence is CASKFWGTGEETQYF. CDR3 nucleotides: TGTGCCAGCAAATTCTGGGGGACAGGGGAAGAGACCCAGTACTTC.

This chain connects TRBV5-5 to TRBJ1-5, with 7 bases identical to TRBD1. CDR3 length: 14 residues. CDR1 is SGHKS and CDR2 is YYEKEE in the germline V gene (reference sequence). V was pared by 4 bases and J by 7 bases, with 8 bases of the junction left unmatched. CDR3 amino acids: CASSLDRAPQPQHF. The CDR3 DNA reads as TGTGCCAGCAGCCTCGACAGGGCCCCCCAGCCCCAGCATTTT.

The J gene is TRBJ2-3, the V gene TRBV10-3; TRBD2 aligns across 13 bases. Trimming removed 4 bases from V and 2 bases from J; junction bases left unmatched: 15. The CDR3 is made up of 20 amino acids. CDR1 ENHRY and CDR2 SYGVKD come from the germline V gene. CDR3 nucleotide sequence: TGTGCCATCAGTGGCCCTGGGGTCTGGACTAGCGGGAGTAACACAGATACGCAGTATTTT. Amino acids: CAISGPGVWTSGSNTDTQYF.

The genes are TRBV9 and TRBJ2-7; 9 bases are a match to TRBD1. V lost 4 bases to trimming and J lost 6 bases; unmatched junction nucleotides: 8. The germline V gene encodes CDR1 SGDLS and CDR2 YYNGEE. This CDR3 has 14 amino acids. CDR3 in DNA: TGTGCCAGCAGCCTAGGACAGGGGCCCTGCGAGCAGTACTTC. It codes for CASSLGQGPCEQYF. The variable domain in full, with the rest retrieved from reference TRBV9 and TRBJ2-7, is DSGVTQTPKHLITATGQRVTLRCSPRSGDLSVYWYQQSLDQGLQFLIQYYNGEERAKGNILERFSAQQFPDLHSELNLSSLELGDSALYFCASSLGQGPCEQYFGPGTRLTVT.

This chain uses TRBV7-9 with TRBJ1-2, with 9 bases lining up with TRBD1. J was trimmed by 2 bases and V by 4 bases; bases with no gene match: 5. This CDR3 is built from 15 residues. Germline assignment: CDR1 SEHNR and CDR2 FQNEAQ (reference sequence). The CDR3 loop reads CASSSSDRGNYGYTF. CDR3 nucleotide sequence: TGTGCCAGCAGCTCCTCAGACAGGGGGAACTATGGCTACACCTTC.

The V gene is TRBV29-1, the J gene TRBJ1-1, with 8 bases matching TRBD1. V was clipped by 5 bases and J by 0 bases; unmatched bases: 5. Germline-derived CDR1 and CDR2 are SQVTM and ANQGSEA. CDR3 size: 14 residues. The CDR3 here is CSVHRGGMNTEAFF. The CDR3 DNA follows: TGCAGCGTTCACAGGGGGGGGATGAACACTGAAGCTTTCTTT.